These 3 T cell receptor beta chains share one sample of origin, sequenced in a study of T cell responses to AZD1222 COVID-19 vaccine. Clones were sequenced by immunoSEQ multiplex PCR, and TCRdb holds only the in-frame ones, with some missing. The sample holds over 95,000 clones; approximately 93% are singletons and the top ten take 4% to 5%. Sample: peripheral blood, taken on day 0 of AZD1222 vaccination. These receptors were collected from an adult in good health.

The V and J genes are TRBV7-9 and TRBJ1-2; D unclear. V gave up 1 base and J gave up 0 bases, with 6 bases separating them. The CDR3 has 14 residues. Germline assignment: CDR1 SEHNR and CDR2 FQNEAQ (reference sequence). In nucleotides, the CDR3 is TGTGCCAGCAGCTTAGAGACCGCTAACTATGGCTACACCTTC. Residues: CASSLETANYGYTF.

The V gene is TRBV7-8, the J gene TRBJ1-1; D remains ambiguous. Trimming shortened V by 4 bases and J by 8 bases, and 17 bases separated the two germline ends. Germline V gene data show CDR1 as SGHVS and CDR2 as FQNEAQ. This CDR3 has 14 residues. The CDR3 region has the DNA TGTGCCAGCAGCTCGTCGGCACTTCAACTCGAAGCTTTCTTT. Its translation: CASSSSALQLEAFF.

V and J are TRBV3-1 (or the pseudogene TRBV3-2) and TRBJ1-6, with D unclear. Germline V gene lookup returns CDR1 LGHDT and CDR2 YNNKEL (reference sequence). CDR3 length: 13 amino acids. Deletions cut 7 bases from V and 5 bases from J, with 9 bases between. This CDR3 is CASTDTNNSPLHF. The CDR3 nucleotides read TGTGCCAGCACCGACACCAATAATTCACCCCTCCACTTT.